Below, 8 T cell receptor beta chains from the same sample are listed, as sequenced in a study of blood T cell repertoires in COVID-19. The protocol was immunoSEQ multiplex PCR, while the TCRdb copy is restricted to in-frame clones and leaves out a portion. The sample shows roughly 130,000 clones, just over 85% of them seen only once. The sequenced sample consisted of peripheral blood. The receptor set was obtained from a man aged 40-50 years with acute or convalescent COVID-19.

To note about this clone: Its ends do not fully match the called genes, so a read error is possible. The CDR3: CASSLGGLAGNEQFF. As DNA, the CDR3 is TGCGCCAGCAGTTTGGGGGGACTAGCGGGCAATGAGCAGTTCTTC. The V gene is TRBV5-1, the J gene TRBJ2-1, with TRBD2 matching 12 bases. The CDR3 loop spans 15 amino acids. In germline, CDR1 is SGHRS, CDR2 YFSETQ.

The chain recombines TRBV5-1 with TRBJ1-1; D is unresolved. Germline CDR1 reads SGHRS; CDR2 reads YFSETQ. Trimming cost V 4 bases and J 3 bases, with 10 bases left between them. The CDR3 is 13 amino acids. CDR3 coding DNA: TGCGCCAGCAGCCTACGGGTCGACACTGAAGCTTTCTTT. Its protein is CASSLRVDTEAFF.

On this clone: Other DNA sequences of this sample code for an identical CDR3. The CDR3 coding sequence is TGTGCCAGCAGCATAGGACAGGTGAACACTGAAGCTTTCTTT. Its protein is CASSIGQVNTEAFF. The chain has TRBV5-4 and TRBJ1-1; TRBD1 aligns across 7 bases. The CDR3 extends over 14 amino acids. V trimming: 4 bases; J trimming: 0 bases; junction bases outside the gene matches: 3. Germline V gene data show CDR1 as SGHNT and CDR2 as YYREEE (reference sequence).

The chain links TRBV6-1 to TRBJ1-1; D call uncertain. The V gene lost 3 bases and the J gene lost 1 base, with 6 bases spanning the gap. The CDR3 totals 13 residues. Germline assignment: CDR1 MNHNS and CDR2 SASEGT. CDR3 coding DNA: TGTGCCAGCAGTGAGAGCCGGAACACTGAAGCTTTCTTT. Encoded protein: CASSESRNTEAFF.

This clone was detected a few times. The CDR3 nucleotides are TGTGCCAGTAGTGACTCCCAGGGGAAGGACACTGAAGCTTTCTTT. It codes for CASSDSQGKDTEAFF. The J gene is TRBJ1-1, the V gene TRBV19; D perhaps matches TRBD1 (6 bases). The length of the CDR3 is 15 residues. Germline CDR1 and CDR2: LNHDA and SQIVND (reference sequence). The germline V and J ends were trimmed by 5 bases and 3 bases, with 16 bases remaining between them.

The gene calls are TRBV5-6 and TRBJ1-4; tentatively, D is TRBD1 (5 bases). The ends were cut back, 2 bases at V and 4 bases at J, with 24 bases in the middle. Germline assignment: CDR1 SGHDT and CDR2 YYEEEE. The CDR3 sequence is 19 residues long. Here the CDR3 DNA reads TGTGCCAGCAGCTTAAAGCGGGCCGGGGCGGAATTTGGTAATGAAAAACTGTTTTTT. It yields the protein CASSLKRAGAEFGNEKLFF. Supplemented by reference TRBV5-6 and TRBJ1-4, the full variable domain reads DAGVTQSPTHLIKTRGQQVTLRCSPKSGHDTVSWYQQALGQGPQFIFQYYEEEERQRGNFPDRFSGHQFPNYSSELNVNALLLGDSALYLCASSLKRAGAEFGNEKLFFGSGTQLSVL.

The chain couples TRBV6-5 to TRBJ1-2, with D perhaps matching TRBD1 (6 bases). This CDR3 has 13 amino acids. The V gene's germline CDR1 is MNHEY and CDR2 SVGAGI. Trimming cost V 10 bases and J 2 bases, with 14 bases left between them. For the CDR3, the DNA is TGTGCCACCTCGACAGGTTTAAACTATGGCTACACCTTC. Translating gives CATSTGLNYGYTF.

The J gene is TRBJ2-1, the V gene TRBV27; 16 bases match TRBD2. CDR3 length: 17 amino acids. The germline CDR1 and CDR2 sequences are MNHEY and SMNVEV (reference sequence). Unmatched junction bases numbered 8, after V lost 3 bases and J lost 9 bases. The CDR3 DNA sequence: TGTGCCAGCAGTTTCGCCGGGACTAGCGGGAGGGCCGGTGAGCAGTTCTTC. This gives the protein CASSFAGTSGRAGEQFF.